Shown below are 27 T cell receptor beta chains from a single sample sequenced in a study of shared clonotypes between healthy human individuals. Data came from immunoSEQ multiplex PCR; TCRdb stores just in-frame clones and leaves some out. The data show roughly 2 million clones, 90% to 96% seen once. The specimen was naive CD4+ T cells sorted from blood. Subset meaning: CD45RA+ positively selected. The origin of the receptors is a man aged 18 to 29 in good health.

The chain recombines TRBV30 with TRBJ2-7; 11 bases are shared with TRBD2. The CDR3 is made up of 16 amino acids. CDR1 and CDR2 (germline): GTSNPN, SVGIG (reference sequence). The V gene end was trimmed by 2 bases and the J gene end by 4 bases; junction bases not matched to a gene: 10. In DNA, the CDR3 is TGTGCCTGGAGTCCGGGACTAGCGGAAAGAGGGTACGAGCAGTACTTC. Residues: CAWSPGLAERGYEQYF.

The chain couples TRBV5-6 to TRBJ2-5; TRBD2 matches at 11 bases. J gave up 2 bases and V 4 bases, and 4 bases lay outside the gene matches. CDR1 is SGHDT and CDR2 is YYEEEE in the germline V gene. The CDR3 totals 15 residues. In DNA form, the CDR3 reads TGTGCCAGCAGCGGGGGACTAGCGGTTCAAGAGACCCAGTACTTC. It yields the protein CASSGGLAVQETQYF.

This clone was found once. The chain employs TRBV9 and TRBJ1-3; D ambiguous. Germline V gives CDR1 SGDLS, CDR2 YYNGEE. Trimming removed 3 bases at V and 0 bases at J, with 10 bases between. The CDR3 is 15 residues long. CDR3 DNA sequence: TGTGCCAGCAGCGAGTCTGGGAACTCTGGAAACACCATATATTTT. Protein product: CASSESGNSGNTIYF.

The V call is TRBV9, the J call TRBJ2-2; TRBD2 matches 7 bases. Germline V CDR1 and CDR2: SGDLS, YYNGEE. This CDR3 comprises 15 residues. The V gene end was trimmed by 1 base and the J gene end by 5 bases; junction bases not matched to a gene: 5. Here the CDR3 reads CASSVLGGATGELFF. The CDR3 bases are TGTGCCAGCAGCGTATTGGGAGGGGCGACCGGGGAGCTGTTTTTT.

The chain carries TRBV30 and TRBJ2-1, with 13 bases aligning to TRBD2. The V segment lost 3 bases and the J segment 8 bases; nucleotides outside the gene matches: 13. The CDR3 contains 17 residues. CDR1 and CDR2 from the germline V gene are GTSNPN and SVGIG (reference sequence). The CDR3 DNA sequence: TGTGCCTGGAGCGGGGGACGGACTAGCGGGAGTACAGATGAGCAGTTCTTC. It codes for CAWSGGRTSGSTDEQFF.

This chain joins TRBV7-2 and TRBJ2-1, with 7 bases matching TRBD1. V dropped 7 bases and J dropped 0; count of bases not matched to a gene: 9. CDR3 length equals 16 residues. Germline lookup yields CDR1 SGHTA and CDR2 FQGNSA. The CDR3 region is CASTERGTASYNEQFF. As DNA, the CDR3 is TGTGCCAGCACCGAGAGGGGGACAGCCTCCTACAATGAGCAGTTCTTC.

Points on this clone: Other DNA variants within this sample encode the same CDR3. The chain carries TRBV5-1 and TRBJ2-3, with TRBD2 matching over 13 bases. The CDR3 is 14 amino acids. The germline V gene encodes CDR1 SGHRS and CDR2 YFSETQ. Germline trimming cut 7 bases from V and 4 bases from J; bases unmatched to any gene: 3. CDR3 sequence: CASRGLAGSDTQYF. Written as DNA, the CDR3 is TGCGCCAGCCGGGGACTAGCGGGGTCAGATACGCAGTATTTT.

The V and J genes are TRBV4-2 and TRBJ2-1; 7 bases line up with TRBD2. CDR1 is LGHNA and CDR2 is YNFKEQ in the germline V gene. The length of the CDR3 is 16 residues. V was clipped by 0 bases and J by 2 bases; unmatched bases: 4. The CDR3, as DNA: TGTGCCAGCAGCCAAGATCCGGGAGGTCCCTACAATGAGCAGTTCTTC. Amino acid sequence: CASSQDPGGPYNEQFF.

The genes are TRBV6-5 and TRBJ2-7, with D maybe TRBD1 (6 bases). The germline CDR1 and CDR2 sequences are MNHEY and SVGAGI. The CDR3 sequence is 12 residues long. V was trimmed by 7 bases and J by 6 bases, leaving 13 bases between them. The CDR3 sequence is CASTRGEGEQYF. The CDR3 bases are TGTGCCAGCACCAGGGGAGAGGGCGAGCAGTACTTC.

The genes are TRBV5-1 and TRBJ2-2; 7 nucleotides line up with TRBD1. J gave up 7 bases and V 4 bases, and 4 bases lay outside the gene matches. The CDR3 covers 13 residues. CDR1 SGHRS and CDR2 YFSETQ come from the germline V gene. This CDR3 is CASSPTGDGELFF. The DNA for the CDR3 is TGCGCCAGCAGCCCTACAGGGGACGGGGAGCTGTTTTTT.

This chain uses TRBV29-1 with TRBJ2-2; D not resolved. Germline V gene sequence: CDR1 SQVTM, CDR2 ANQGSEA. Trimming cost V 3 bases and J 1 base, with 9 bases left between them. The CDR3 spans 14 residues. Here the CDR3 DNA reads TGCAGCGTTGACACGGCAGGGAACACCGGGGAGCTGTTTTTT. Protein sequence: CSVDTAGNTGELFF.

The chain employs TRBV27 and TRBJ2-5; TRBD1 agrees at 9 bases. With the DNA end fitting TRBJ2-7 better, the J assignment may be wrong. Per the germline V gene, CDR1 is MNHEY and CDR2 is SMNVEV (reference sequence). This CDR3 contains 14 residues. The CDR3 coding sequence is TGTGCCAGCAGCATACAGGGGGCGACCTACGAGCAGTACTTC. Translated: CASSIQGATYEQYF.

This rearrangement joins TRBV4-1 to TRBJ2-3; D unclear. The germline V gene has CDR1 MGHRA and CDR2 YSYEKL. The CDR3 extends over 15 amino acids. The V gene lost 2 bases and the J gene lost 3 bases, with 12 bases spanning the gap. CDR3 DNA: TGCGCCAGCAGCCAACTCTACGAAAGGACAGATACGCAGTATTTT. Its protein is CASSQLYERTDTQYF.

The V and J genes are TRBV5-1 and TRBJ1-6; 9 bases are a match to TRBD1. CDR1 is SGHRS, CDR2 YFSETQ, per germline. The trim removed 3 bases at V and 11 bases at J, leaving 15 bases unmatched. The CDR3 extends over 17 amino acids. The DNA of the CDR3 is TGCGCCAGCAGCTCCCCGGACAGGGGCGAGGTCGGTCCACCCCTCCACTTT. Translated: CASSSPDRGEVGPPLHF.

Worth noting for this clone: Other DNA sequences within the sample encode an identical CDR3. This chain uses TRBV5-6 with TRBJ2-2, with D maybe TRBD1 (6 bases). This CDR3 is built from 15 residues. Trimming pared 0 bases from V and 0 bases from J, leaving 6 bases between. CDR1 is SGHDT and CDR2 is YYEEEE in the germline V gene. The CDR3 protein is CASSLGTANTGELFF. The CDR3, as DNA: TGTGCCAGCAGCTTGGGGACAGCGAACACCGGGGAGCTGTTTTTT.

The gene calls are TRBV11-3 and TRBJ2-2; D is unclear. V was pared by 5 bases and J by 2 bases, with 15 bases between. CDR1 and CDR2 (germline): SGHNT, YENEEA. The CDR3 has 16 amino acids. CDR3 region: CASSPILGGNTGELFF. CDR3 DNA sequence: TGTGCCAGCAGCCCGATCCTAGGTGGAAACACCGGGGAGCTGTTTTTT. The full variable domain, in which reference TRBV11-3 and TRBJ2-2 provide the parts outside the CDR3, is EAGVVQSPRYKIIEKKQPVAFWCNPISGHNTLYWYLQNLGQGPELLIRYENEEAVDDSQLPKDRFSAERLKGVDSTLKIQPAELGDSAVYLCASSPILGGNTGELFFGEGSRLTVL.

Turning to this clone: The sample holds other DNA sequences that translate to the same CDR3. This chain joins TRBV4-3 and TRBJ1-1, with a weak D call TRBD1 (6 bases). Germline V gives CDR1 LGHNA, CDR2 YSLEER. V gave up 0 bases and J gave up 0 bases, with 8 bases separating them. The CDR3 runs to 15 residues. DNA for the CDR3: TGCGCCAGCAGCCAAGAACAGGGAATGAACACTGAAGCTTTCTTT. Its protein product is CASSQEQGMNTEAFF.

The rearrangement uses TRBV5-6 and TRBJ1-2; D remains ambiguous. The CDR3 has 14 amino acids. V lost 4 bases and J lost 6, with 16 bases in between. Germline lookup yields CDR1 SGHDT and CDR2 YYEEEE. CDR3 amino acids: CASSPNLGSHGYTF. The CDR3 region has the DNA TGTGCCAGCAGCCCCAATCTGGGGAGCCATGGCTACACCTTC.

This chain links TRBV2 with TRBJ1-5; TRBD1 is a possible D gene (5 bases). There are 15 residues in the CDR3. Germline assignment: CDR1 SNHLY and CDR2 FYNNEI. V dropped 0 bases and J dropped 0 bases, with 6 bases sitting between them. The CDR3 sequence: CASSEATASNQPQHF. The CDR3 bases are TGTGCCAGCAGTGAAGCGACAGCTAGCAATCAGCCCCAGCATTTT.

The chain is built from TRBV29-1 and TRBJ1-2; D is unresolved. Germline V lookup: CDR1 SQVTM, CDR2 ANQGSEA. V was clipped by 0 bases and J by 6 bases, with 11 bases between them. The CDR3 covers 13 residues. DNA for the CDR3: TGCAGCGTTGAAGAGGGAAGGAAAAATGGCTACACCTTC. The encoded protein is CSVEEGRKNGYTF.

The chain recombines TRBV5-1 with TRBJ2-7; 9 bases map to TRBD1. V lost 3 bases, J lost 6 bases, and 10 bases stayed unmatched. Germline values: CDR1 SGHRS, CDR2 YFSETQ. This CDR3 has 15 residues. The CDR3 bases are TGCGCCAGCAGCTCCTACCCGGGACAGGGAAGCGAGCAGTACTTC. Amino acid sequence: CASSSYPGQGSEQYF.

The count of this clone is one. The chain recombines TRBV4-2 with TRBJ2-3, with TRBD2 matching 10 bases. Unmatched junction bases numbered 13, after V lost 1 base and J lost 6 bases. The CDR3 spans 18 residues. The germline V gene has CDR1 LGHNA and CDR2 YNFKEQ. The CDR3 DNA reads as TGTGCCAGCAGCCAAGGGTCTTTCAGCGGGGGGGCCGGGGATACGCAGTATTTT. Its protein is CASSQGSFSGGAGDTQYF.

With respect to this clone: The sample has other DNA sequences that encode this CDR3 too. V and J are TRBV2 and TRBJ2-5, with a weak D call TRBD1 (5 bases). The CDR3 runs 13 residues. The germline V and J ends were trimmed by 4 bases and 1 base, with 7 bases remaining between them. Germline loops: CDR1 SNHLY, CDR2 FYNNEI. The CDR3 sequence: CASSGDSQETQYF. The CDR3 DNA sequence: TGTGCCAGCAGTGGCGACAGCCAAGAGACCCAGTACTTC.

The CDR3 reads CAWSVERGEAFF. CDR3 nucleotide sequence: TGTGCCTGGAGTGTTGAGAGGGGTGAAGCTTTCTTT. The rearrangement uses TRBV30 and TRBJ1-1, with D possibly being TRBD1 (5 bases). The CDR3 runs 12 residues. V was pared by 0 bases and J by 7 bases, with 9 bases between. Germline V gene data show CDR1 as GTSNPN and CDR2 as SVGIG (reference sequence).

This sequence joins TRBV7-2 and TRBJ1-6; tentative D call: TRBD1 (6 bases). CDR3 length: 16 residues. The V and J ends lost 1 base and 9 bases respectively, with 16 bases between them. Per germline, CDR1 SGHTA and CDR2 FQGNSA. For the CDR3, the DNA is TGTGCCAGCAGCTTAGGCACAGGGCCCCGGAGTTCACCCCTCCACTTT. Translated, it gives CASSLGTGPRSSPLHF.

On this clone: The junction differs from germline at one of its ends, possibly a read error. The chain combines TRBV7-7 with TRBJ2-1; 9 bases align to TRBD1. This CDR3 is built from 15 residues. The germline V gene has CDR1 SSHAT and CDR2 FNYEAQ (reference sequence). This CDR3 is CASSYGQGTSNEQFF. CDR3 nucleotide sequence: TGTGCTAGCAGCTACGGACAGGGGACGAGCAATGAGCAGTTCTTC. Together with reference TRBV7-7 and TRBJ2-1, the CDR3 gives the full variable domain: GAGVSQSPRYKVTKRGQDVTLRCDPISSHATLYWYQQALGQGPEFLTYFNYEAQPDKSGLPSDRFSAERPEGSISTLTIQRTEQRDSAMYRCASSYGQGTSNEQFFGPGTRLTVL.

This sequence joins TRBV6-6 and TRBJ2-5, with a tentative D call TRBD1 (5 bases). V was trimmed by 4 bases and J by 2 bases, leaving 11 bases between them. The CDR3 is 14 amino acids. CDR1 is MNHNY and CDR2 is SVGAGI in the germline V gene (reference sequence). CDR3: CASSSRQLQETQYF. The CDR3, as DNA: TGTGCCAGCAGTTCTCGACAGTTGCAAGAGACCCAGTACTTC.